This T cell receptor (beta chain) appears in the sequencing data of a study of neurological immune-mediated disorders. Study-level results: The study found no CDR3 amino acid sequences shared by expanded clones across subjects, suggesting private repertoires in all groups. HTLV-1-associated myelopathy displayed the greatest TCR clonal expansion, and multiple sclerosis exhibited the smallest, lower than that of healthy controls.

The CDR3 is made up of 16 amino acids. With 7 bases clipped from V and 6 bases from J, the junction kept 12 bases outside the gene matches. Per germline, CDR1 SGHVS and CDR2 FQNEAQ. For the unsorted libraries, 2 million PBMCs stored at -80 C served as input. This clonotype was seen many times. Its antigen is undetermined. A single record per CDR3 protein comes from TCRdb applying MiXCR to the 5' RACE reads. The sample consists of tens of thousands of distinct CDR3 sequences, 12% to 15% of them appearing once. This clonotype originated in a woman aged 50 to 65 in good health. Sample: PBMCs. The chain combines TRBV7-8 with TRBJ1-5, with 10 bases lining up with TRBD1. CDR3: CASMRDRGSGSQPQHF. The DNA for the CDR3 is TGTGCCAGCATGAGGGACAGGGGTTCTGGTAGTCAGCCCCAGCATTTT.